This T cell receptor (beta chain) stems from a study of T cells after yellow fever vaccination. One entry per CDR3 protein results from TCRdb running MiXCR on the 5' RACE reads. The data show more than 250,000 distinct CDR3 sequences, with around 6.8% seen just once and roughly a sixth held by the top ten. This clonotype has just a few counts. Trimming shortened V by 0 bases and J by 0 bases, and 6 bases separated the two germline ends. The germline V gene has CDR1 SGHRS and CDR2 YFSETQ. CDR3 size: 14 residues. The chain is built from TRBV5-1 and TRBJ1-2; D gene ambiguous. The source material was PBMCs, sampled 35 to 50 days after the first yellow fever vaccination. The sequence was obtained from a man younger than 35 who received the YFV17D yellow fever vaccine. CDR3: CASSLDTANYGYTF. The CDR3 nucleotides are TGCGCCAGCAGCTTGGACACTGCTAACTATGGCTACACCTTC.